Here is one TCR beta chain with its context. The antigen it binds to is not known. There are no base qualities to consult, and no much larger clone falls within one base. RNA was extracted with the RNeasy kit and 0.5 to 1 ug was reverse transcribed using random hexamers. The immunoSEQ multiplex PCR assay, covering 54 Vbeta and 13 Jbeta segments, was used to amplify TCR beta CDR3 regions. PCR amplification bias was corrected using a synthetic template baseline for primer optimization and computational correction. The paper's processing steps were these. Only productive sequences were kept, with reads annotated to V, D and J genes according to IMGT and analyzed in immunoSEQ Analyzer. Clonality was computed as one minus Shannon entropy normalized by log2 of the number of productive unique sequences. For each patient and control, public and private clones were evaluated within the 100 most prevalent clones. Clones were defined as Susac-specific when absent from the healthy and MS cohorts, from approximately 970 published viral clones and from other ImmuneACCESS disease sequences. TCRdb trimmed the raw reads at Q25, called clones with MiXCR and kept productive beta chains. Every CDR3 protein is listed once, alongside the most common genes and DNA of its rows. In this record, the V and J calls reflect TCRdb's handling and not the investigators' own analysis. The sample data list about 130,000 distinct CDR3 sequences, and 90% to 95% of these were observed just once. Over 0.065% of the sample lies in the top ten.

This entry is derived from a study of CD8 T cells in Susac syndrome (dated by TCRdb to about 2019). Study-wide context: Whether CD8+ T cell activation and differentiation in Susac syndrome was antigen driven was tested using repertoire sequencing. On the study overall, not on this receptor specifically: The TCR sequencing and HLA analysis was acknowledged to have included a relatively small number of individuals.

Peripheral blood CD8+ and CD4+ T cells from healthy donors, Susac syndrome patients and multiple sclerosis patients were profiled using high-throughput TCR beta sequencing. Healthy donors were included as age- and sex-matched controls. Bulk CD8+ and CD4+ T cells were purified by magnetic negative isolation, while CD8+ TEMRA cells were enriched using FACS. Blood was drawn into EDTA tubes, processed within 24 hours, and PBMCs were isolated by density gradient centrifugation. PBMCs intended for TCR sequencing were cryopreserved in liquid nitrogen and were subsequently thawed in a 37 degrees C water bath. A purity of at least 90% was achieved for sorted or isolated CD4+, CD8+ and CD8+ TEMRA cells. Taken from cysteine to phenylalanine, the CDR3 has 13 residues. Only the CDR3 part of the read is kept: 39 bases, read in frame from the first base. For CDR1 and CDR2, the germline V gene lists MGHRA and YSYEKL. The germline ends are 11 bases apart after V is trimmed by 4 bases and J by 4 bases.

Sequenced sample: CD4+ T cells from PBMCs. The rearranged chain carries TRBV4-1 and TRBJ2-7; too little of a D gene remains to name it. The origin of this receptor is a human donor in good health. The DNA reads as follows: TGCGCCAGCAGCCTCAGCTCTAGATACGAGCAGTACTTC. Its protein is CASSLSSRYEQYF.